This is a list of T cell receptor beta chains from one sample in a study of OX40 agonist ivuxolimab in advanced cancers. Profiled with immunoSEQ multiplex PCR; TCRdb holds only in-frame clones, not every one. The sample records around 52,000 clones, 65% to 85% being singletons. The sequenced sample was CD4+ or CD8+ T cells sorted from blood, obtained in a trial of the OX40 agonist ivuxolimab. The receptors shown here come from an adult with an advanced solid tumor such as melanoma, head and neck, liver or kidney cancer. CDR3s include the opening cysteine and the closing phenylalanine or tryptophan. Each record gives: V gene, CDR3 length, D gene, clone size, J gene, CDR3 protein, CDR3 DNA. D genes are given only for firm matches. Rows give clone size only sometimes, using once, few, many, or a class for an expanded clone.

>TRBV19|18|-|-|TRBJ2-3
CASSIWDAMSSSTDTQYF
TGTGCCAGTAGTATCTGGGACGCTATGAGCTCTAGCACAGATACGCAGTATTTT
>TRBV27|16|-|-|TRBJ1-1
CASSPYSTGSGTEAFF
TGTGCCAGCAGTCCCTATTCGACAGGTTCCGGCACTGAAGCTTTCTTT
>TRBV27|16|-|-|TRBJ1-5
CASSSAGGRLGEPQHF
TGTGCCAGCAGTTCCGCCGGTGGGAGGTTGGGTGAGCCCCAGCATTTT
>TRBV7-2|15|TRBD1|-|TRBJ1-2
CASSIPGQVFYGYTF
TGTGCCAGCAGCATCCCGGGACAGGTCTTCTATGGCTACACCTTC
>TRBV5-1|17|TRBD1|-|TRBJ1-1
CASSPRDRATRKTEAFF
TGCGCCAGCAGCCCCCGGGACAGGGCCACGAGGAAGACTGAAGCTTTCTTT
>TRBV27|13|-|-|TRBJ2-3
CASRSGRTDTQYF
TGTGCCAGCCGGTCCGGGCGCACAGATACGCAGTATTTT
>TRBV7-2|13|-|once|TRBJ1-2
CASSWRPGSGYTF
TGTGCCAGCAGCTGGAGGCCAGGAAGTGGCTACACCTTC
>TRBV28|15|-|-|TRBJ2-7
CASRTHRAPTYEQYF
TGTGCCAGCAGGACCCACAGGGCGCCGACTTACGAGCAGTACTTC
>TRBV7-8|15|TRBD1|-|TRBJ2-2
CASSPRTGSVGELFF
TGTGCCAGCAGCCCCCGGACAGGGTCGGTCGGGGAGCTGTTTTTT
>TRBV28|11|TRBD1|-|TRBJ1-4
CASKSGGKLFF
TGTGCCAGCAAGTCAGGGGGGAAACTGTTTTTT
>TRBV11-3|15|-|-|TRBJ1-1
CASSLGAGMNTEAFF
TGTGCCAGCAGCTTAGGTGCAGGGATGAACACTGAAGCTTTCTTT
>TRBV27|15|-|-|TRBJ1-6
CASSSPREFNSPLHF
TGTGCCAGCAGTTCACCCCGGGAGTTTAATTCACCCCTCCACTTT
>TRBV7-8|15|TRBD2|few|TRBJ2-5
CASTGTSGIQETQYF
TGTGCCAGCACTGGGACTAGCGGAATCCAAGAGACCCAGTACTTC
>TRBV2|15|-|few|TRBJ1-2
CASSEGKGNYYGYTF
TGTGCCAGCAGTGAAGGGAAAGGGAACTACTATGGCTACACCTTC
>TRBV2|14|TRBD2|few|TRBJ2-7
CASKQTSGAYEQYF
TGTGCCAGCAAGCAGACTAGCGGTGCCTACGAGCAGTACTTC
>TRBV5-5|15|-|-|TRBJ1-5
CASSPIWGMGQPQHF
TGTGCCAGCAGCCCTATCTGGGGTATGGGGCAGCCCCAGCATTTT
>TRBV18|15|TRBD1|few|TRBJ1-1
CASSSGTGVSAEAFF
TGTGCCAGCTCATCCGGGACAGGGGTGAGCGCTGAAGCTTTCTTT
>TRBV5-1|15|TRBD1|few|TRBJ1-6
CASSPGGTGYSPLHF
TGCGCCAGCAGCCCGGGGGGGACAGGGTATTCACCCCTCCACTTT
>TRBV7-9|15|TRBD2|-|TRBJ2-7
CASSPLGGGLHEQYF
TGTGCCAGCAGCCCCCTGGGGGGAGGGCTACACGAGCAGTACTTC
>TRBV29-1|14|-|-|TRBJ2-5
CSVAMQNYQETQYF
TGCAGCGTTGCAATGCAAAATTACCAAGAGACCCAGTACTTC
>TRBV29-1|13|-|once|TRBJ1-5
CSVQDSTNQPQHF
TGCAGCGTTCAGGACAGTACCAATCAGCCCCAGCATTTT
>TRBV10-1|14|-|-|TRBJ2-7
CASSQYAVKDEQYF
TGCGCCAGCAGTCAATATGCGGTGAAGGACGAGCAGTACTTC
>TRBV5-8|16|TRBD2|-|TRBJ2-2
CASIPWNAGDTGELFF
TGTGCCAGCATCCCTTGGAACGCGGGAGACACCGGGGAGCTGTTTTTT
>TRBV30|13|-|once|TRBJ2-2
CAWSGLPSGELFF
TGTGCCTGGTCGGGACTGCCCTCCGGGGAGCTGTTTTTT
>TRBV14|16|TRBD2|medium-sized|TRBJ2-2
CASSPRAGANTGELFF
TGTGCCAGCAGCCCTAGAGCGGGAGCGAACACCGGGGAGCTGTTTTTT
>TRBV6-5|14|TRBD1|few|TRBJ2-7
CASKRDRDSYEQYF
TGTGCCAGCAAAAGGGACAGAGACTCCTACGAGCAGTACTTC
>TRBV5-1|14|-|-|TRBJ1-1
CASSSRHVNTEAFF
TGCGCCAGCAGCTCGAGGCACGTGAACACTGAAGCTTTCTTT
>TRBV7-9|13|-|-|TRBJ2-7
CASSPGGQGEQYF
TGTGCCAGCAGCCCGGGCGGGCAGGGCGAGCAGTACTTC
>TRBV11-2|15|-|-|TRBJ2-6
CASSPTYSGANVLTF
TGTGCCAGCAGCCCGACCTACTCTGGGGCCAACGTCCTGACTTTC
>TRBV14|17|-|once|TRBJ1-2
CASSQVGALQSGVGYTF
TGTGCCAGCAGCCAAGTTGGGGCCCTACAGTCAGGAGTAGGCTACACCTTC
>TRBV5-1|17|-|-|TRBJ2-6
CASSSDGIRSGANVLTF
TGCGCCAGCAGCTCTGATGGGATTAGGTCTGGGGCCAACGTCCTGACTTTC
>TRBV5-1|14|-|-|TRBJ2-3
CASSLKAPTDTQYF
TGCGCCAGCAGCTTAAAGGCCCCCACAGATACGCAGTATTTT
>TRBV5-1|18|-|-|TRBJ2-3
CASSTLQGIAASTDTQYF
TGCGCCAGCAGCACCCTACAGGGTATAGCAGCTAGCACAGATACGCAGTATTTT